The 3 T cell receptor beta chains given below trace back to one sample, sequenced in a study of post-analysis software for immune sequencing data. These receptors' targets are unknown. Findings and caveats of the study: A handful of TRBV segments were significantly more frequent in patients than in controls. TRBV5-6, TRBV5-1 and TRBV20-1 were among these segments.

Built from TCR beta cDNA, the libraries had unique molecular identifiers in them. One entry per CDR3 protein, called by TCRdb with MiXCR from the PCR reads. The data hold approximately 440,000 distinct CDR3 sequences, with roughly 45% observed a single time. The sequenced sample consisted of blood. Receptors originate from a girl aged 10 to 17 with multiple sclerosis.

The rearrangement joins TRBV3-1 to TRBJ2-5; 11 positions match TRBD1. The better agreement between TRBJ2-7 and the DNA end casts doubt on the J call. From germline, CDR1 is LGHDT and CDR2 YNNKEL (reference sequence). CDR3 length: 16 amino acids. CDR3: CASSNAGGTGGYEQYF. The CDR3 region has the DNA TGTGCCAGCAGCAACGCAGGGGGGACAGGGGGCTACGAGCAGTACTTC.

The chain is built from TRBV20-1 and TRBJ2-1; a weak D match, TRBD2 (6 bases). V was trimmed by 7 bases and J by 0 bases, leaving 16 bases between them. The CDR3 runs 15 residues. Germline CDR1 DFQATT, CDR2 SNEGSKA (reference sequence). The CDR3 region is CSVRAQGLSYNEQFF. CDR3 sequence (DNA): TGCAGTGTCAGGGCCCAGGGACTCTCCTACAATGAGCAGTTCTTC.

This clonotype was recorded a few times. The chain employs TRBV7-9 and TRBJ1-6; D may be TRBD1 (5 bases). Germline lookup yields CDR1 SEHNR and CDR2 FQNEAQ (reference sequence). V lost 6 bases, J lost 14 bases, and 17 bases lay in between. This CDR3 is built from 13 residues. The CDR3 coding sequence is TGTGCCAGCAGGCCATCCGGGACTGCTTCCCTCCACTTT. It codes for CASRPSGTASLHF.